Listed here are 5 T cell receptor beta chains from one sample, sequenced in a study of CDR3 diversity in severe acne. Using its own MiXCR run on the PCR reads, TCRdb lists one record per CDR3 protein. Found here are 85,000 to 120,000 distinct CDR3 sequences, 45% to 60% of them singletons; the top ten hold under 15%. The sample was blood. All receptors derive from a male donor with acne.

The V gene is TRBV10-3, the J gene TRBJ2-5, with a tentative D call TRBD2 (6 bases). This CDR3 has 14 residues. Germline V lookup: CDR1 ENHRY, CDR2 SYGVKD. V was trimmed by 2 bases and J by 5 bases, leaving 12 bases between them. The CDR3 coding sequence is TGTGCCATCAGTGAGAAAAGGGACTGGGAGACCCAGTACTTC. It is translated as CAISEKRDWETQYF.

The CDR3 reads CATKSGSAGELFF. The CDR3 nucleotides read TGTGCCACCAAAAGCGGGAGTGCCGGGGAGCTGTTTTTT. This chain links TRBV15 with TRBJ2-2; 8 bases map to TRBD2. CDR3 length equals 13 residues. Losses at the gene ends were 7 bases for V and 6 bases for J; bases not matched to a gene: 4. Germline CDR1 and CDR2: LNHNV and YYDKDF (reference sequence).

Ten or more counts support this clonotype. The chain joins TRBV9 to TRBJ2-1; 7 positions match TRBD2. This CDR3 has 16 residues. CDR1 is SGDLS and CDR2 is YYNGEE in the germline V gene. V dropped 3 bases and J dropped 1; count of bases not matched to a gene: 7. In DNA, the CDR3 is TGTGCCAGCAGCGCGACACTAGCGCTATCCTACAATGAGCAGTTCTTC. Translated, it gives CASSATLALSYNEQFF.

The J gene is TRBJ1-3, the V gene TRBV25-1, with TRBD1 as a possible D gene (6 bases). The length of the CDR3 is 17 residues. V was shortened by 5 bases and J by 1 base, with 18 bases between the two germline ends. CDR1 and CDR2 (germline): MGHDK, SYGVNS. The chain's CDR3 is CASSYLRTVISGNTIYF. The CDR3 nucleotides read TGTGCCAGCAGTTATCTAAGGACAGTAATTTCTGGAAACACCATATATTTT.

This sequence joins TRBV7-6 and TRBJ1-3; D call uncertain. Germline V gene sequence: CDR1 SGHVS, CDR2 FNYEAQ. This CDR3 is built from 15 residues. V was cut by 0 bases and J by 2 bases, with 8 bases left in between. The CDR3 region is CASSLALGTGNTIYF. The CDR3 bases are TGTGCCAGCAGCTTAGCGCTAGGTACTGGAAACACCATATATTTT.